The T cell receptor (beta chain) under discussion was sequenced for a study of vaccination effects on CD4 cells after COVID-19. Trimming removed 6 bases from V and 3 bases from J; junction bases left unmatched: 7. This CDR3 region has 14 residues. The germline V gene encodes CDR1 SQVTM and CDR2 ANQGSEA. The assay was immunoSEQ multiplex PCR, and TCRdb's table has in-frame clones only and misses some. The sample includes tens of thousands of clones, 75% to 85% of them seen just once. Antigen-specific CD4+ T cells expanded by the ViraFEST assay with viral peptide pools were then sequenced. Culturing for ten to eleven days preceded CD4+ T cell isolation. Each participant was given two doses of one vaccine (BNT162b2 or mRNA-1273). With respect to this clone: Its specificity is unknown.

This clonotype originated in a human donor who received a COVID-19 vaccine. The sequences come from CD4+ T cells from PBMCs cultured with HCoV-229E spike peptides, collected after COVID-19 vaccination. V and J are TRBV29-1 and TRBJ2-1, with 8 bases identical to TRBD1. CDR3 sequence: CSVRGTGIYNEQFF. The CDR3 DNA reads TGCAGCGTCCGCGGGACAGGCATCTACAATGAGCAGTTCTTC.